This T cell receptor (beta chain) was retrieved from a study of spatial heterogeneity in lung cancer. Study context: The donor group consisted of 72 patients who had untreated, early-stage non-small cell lung cancer. Study results and limitations: Ubiquitous, expanded tumor-derived TCRs were more frequently observed in blood at resection than at follow-up.

Time point described: blood at routine non-recurrence follow-up after resection. Unsorted whole RNA samples from tumor, nontumor lung or frozen PBMC were sequenced. TCRdb redid the calling of the 5' RACE reads with MiXCR, one entry per CDR3 protein. Here the sample spans some 41,000 distinct CDR3 sequences, 20% to 25% being singletons. Ten or more counts support this clonotype. The antigen is unknown. The CDR3 consists of 15 residues. Germline V gene data show CDR1 as SGHRS and CDR2 as YFSETQ. V trimming: 2 bases; J trimming: 7 bases; junction bases outside the gene matches: 6. V is TRBV5-1 and J is TRBJ2-2; the match to TRBD1 covers 9 bases. The origin of this receptor is a female donor with early-stage non-small cell lung cancer. Sequencing was performed on PBMCs, taken at follow-up. The CDR3 protein is CASSLTQGAIGELFF. CDR3 coding DNA: TGCGCCAGCAGCTTAACACAGGGGGCTATCGGGGAGCTGTTTTTT. Complete variable domain (other parts from reference TRBV5-1 and TRBJ2-2): KAGVTQTPRYLIKTRGQQVTLSCSPISGHRSVSWYQQTPGQGLQFLFEYFSETQRNKGNFPGRFSGRQFSNSRSEMNVSTLELGDSALYLCASSLTQGAIGELFFGEGSRLTVL.